This is a list of T cell receptor beta chains from one sample in a study of T cell repertoires in ileal Crohn's disease. Data came from immunoSEQ multiplex PCR; TCRdb stores just in-frame clones and leaves some out. The sample carries about 4,500 clones, roughly three quarters recorded once. The sequenced sample was ileal tissue. The receptors were gathered from an adult with Crohn's disease. Each CDR3 is given with its conserved first and last residue. A D gene is named only where the DNA matches it firmly. Only part of the rows carry a size: once, few, many, or a class if the clone is expanded.

j_gene | v_gene | abundance | d_gene | CDR3aa | CDR3nt
TRBJ1-2 | TRBV14 | few | . | CASSQTGYGYTF | TGTGCCAGCAGCCAGACAGGCTATGGCTACACCTTC
TRBJ2-7 | TRBV30 | . | . | CAWSVQSEQYF | TGTGCCTGGAGTGTACAGAGCGAGCAGTACTTC
TRBJ2-5 | TRBV7-9 | . | . | CASSRTEETQYF | TGTGCCAGCAGCCGGACAGAGGAGACCCAGTACTTC
TRBJ2-2 | TRBV9 | . | . | CASSVASGWTGELFF | TGTGCCAGCAGCGTAGCTTCTGGGTGGACCGGGGAGCTGTTTTTT
TRBJ1-1 | TRBV6-1 | . | . | CASSEGSRVRNTEAFF | TGTGCCAGCAGTGAAGGGTCCAGGGTGAGGAACACTGAAGCTTTCTTT
TRBJ2-7 | TRBV7-9 | . | TRBD1 | CASSFRTGSSYEQYF | TGTGCCAGCAGCTTTCGGACAGGAAGCTCCTACGAGCAGTACTTC
TRBJ2-2 | TRBV28 | few | . | CASSWRLPPSGELFF | TGTGCCAGCAGTTGGAGACTACCTCCCTCCGGGGAGCTGTTTTTT
TRBJ2-5 | TRBV7-9 | . | . | CASSAPGQETQYF | TGTGCCAGCAGCGCCCCTGGCCAAGAGACCCAGTACTTC
TRBJ1-1 | TRBV6-4 | few | . | CASSDQGGAEAFF | TGTGCCAGCAGTGACCAGGGTGGGGCTGAAGCTTTCTTT
TRBJ2-7 | TRBV5-1 | once | TRBD1 | CASSQTGYEQYF | TGCGCCAGCAGCCAGACAGGGTACGAGCAGTACTTC
TRBJ1-1 | TRBV7-6 | few | . | CASSLEETAFEAFF | TGTGCCAGCAGCTTAGAAGAGACAGCCTTTGAAGCTTTCTTT
TRBJ1-1 | TRBV11-2 | . | TRBD1 | CASSIRGQLNTEAFF | TGTGCCAGCAGCATCCGGGGACAGTTGAACACTGAAGCTTTCTTT
TRBJ2-7 | TRBV6-5 | . | TRBD2 | CASSETSGRSEQYF | TGTGCCAGCAGTGAAACTAGCGGGAGATCCGAGCAGTACTTC
TRBJ2-7 | TRBV4-1 | . | . | CASSQPHRDYEQYF | TGCGCCAGCAGCCAACCTCACAGAGACTACGAGCAGTACTTC